What follows are 18 T cell receptor beta chains derived from one specimen sequenced in a study of cytomegalovirus exposure and HLA in healthy donors. Both 60 Vbeta primers and 13 Jbeta primers went into the PCR. The protocol was immunoSEQ multiplex PCR, while the TCRdb copy is restricted to in-frame clones and leaves out a portion. The sample gives about 160,000 clones, approximately 85% of which show up once; about 2% is in the top ten. Sequencing was done on a sample of PBMCs. These receptors all come from a man aged 18 to 29 in good health and CMV-seropositive.

The table lists this clone with a count of one. J is TRBJ1-1 and V is TRBV5-4; 7 bases are shared with TRBD1. CDR1 and CDR2 (germline): SGHNT, YYREEE (reference sequence). The CDR3 length is 15 residues. V shed 2 bases, J shed 0 bases, and the junction held 4 bases outside the gene matches. The CDR3 is CASSFSTGVNTEAFF. CDR3 sequence (DNA): TGTGCCAGCAGCTTTTCTACAGGGGTGAACACTGAAGCTTTCTTT.

This chain connects TRBV7-9 to TRBJ1-5; weak D call: TRBD1 (6 bases). The V gene's germline CDR1 is SEHNR and CDR2 FQNEAQ (reference sequence). The CDR3 consists of 15 residues. V shed 5 bases and J shed 6 bases, with 17 bases lying between them. The CDR3 sequence: CASSQGAGEGQPQHF. CDR3 sequence (DNA): TGTGCCAGCAGCCAGGGAGCAGGGGAGGGTCAGCCCCAGCATTTT.

The CDR3 nucleotides are TGTGCCAGCGTAATGAACACTGAAGCTTTCTTT. Its translation is CASVMNTEAFF. V is TRBV2 and J is TRBJ1-1; D is unresolved. Germline values: CDR1 SNHLY, CDR2 FYNNEI. The CDR3 totals 11 residues. V lost 8 bases and J 0 bases, leaving 4 bases between the germline ends.

This clone is a singleton in its sample. This rearrangement joins TRBV7-6 to TRBJ2-5; TRBD2 matches at 12 bases. The CDR3 runs 16 residues. V dropped 4 bases and J dropped 7; count of bases not matched to a gene: 10. CDR1 and CDR2 from the germline V gene are SGHVS and FNYEAQ. The CDR3 coding sequence is TGTGCCAGCAGCTCCTCTAGCGGGGGGGCCTCTGGGACCCAGTACTTC. Translating it yields CASSSSSGGASGTQYF.

This clone was counted between two and nine times. The chain links TRBV5-1 to TRBJ2-5; tentative D call: TRBD2 (5 bases). This CDR3 is built from 15 residues. Germline assignment: CDR1 SGHRS and CDR2 YFSETQ. V lost 0 bases to trimming and J lost 5 bases, with 14 bases between them. CDR3: CASSLGQRAAETQYF. CDR3 coding DNA: TGCGCCAGCAGCTTGGGGCAGAGGGCGGCGGAGACCCAGTACTTC.

The rearrangement joins TRBV4-1 to TRBJ1-2; TRBD1 is a possible D gene (5 bases). CDR1 and CDR2 from the germline V gene are MGHRA and YSYEKL. The CDR3 length is 15 residues. The V and J ends lost 0 bases and 3 bases respectively, with 11 bases between them. The CDR3 region is CASSQDQGSDYGYTF. CDR3 coding DNA: TGCGCCAGCAGCCAAGATCAGGGTTCCGACTATGGCTACACCTTC.

The rearrangement uses TRBV6-5 and TRBJ2-3; 8 positions match TRBD2. The CDR3 covers 15 residues. V trimming: 5 bases; J trimming: 1 base; junction bases outside the gene matches: 5. The V gene's germline CDR1 is MNHEY and CDR2 SVGAGI. CDR3 coding DNA: TGTGCCAGCAGTCGACTGACTAGCGGCACAGATACGCAGTATTTT. It yields the protein CASSRLTSGTDTQYF.

At least ten counts were recorded for this clone. V gene TRBV4-1 combines with J gene TRBJ1-2, with 9 bases aligning to TRBD1. This CDR3 is built from 13 residues. J gave up 6 bases and V 4 bases, and 3 bases lay outside the gene matches. CDR1 MGHRA and CDR2 YSYEKL come from the germline V gene. CDR3 sequence reads: CASSPTGGNGYTF. CDR3 nucleotide sequence: TGCGCCAGCAGCCCCACAGGGGGCAATGGCTACACCTTC.

The chain links TRBV14 to TRBJ2-1; 7 positions agree with TRBD2. Trimming removed 2 bases from V and 9 bases from J; junction bases left unmatched: 13. The CDR3 is 16 amino acids. Germline V lookup: CDR1 SGHDN, CDR2 FVKESK. DNA for the CDR3: TGTGCCAGCAGCCAAAACCAGGGACTAAGGCGTGCTGAGCAGTTCTTC. Protein product: CASSQNQGLRRAEQFF. The full variable domain, with the rest looked up from reference TRBV14 and TRBJ2-1, is EAGVTQFPSHSVIEKGQTVTLRCDPISGHDNLYWYRRVMGKEIKFLLHFVKESKQDESGMPNNRFLAERTGGTYSTLKVQPAELEDSGVYFCASSQNQGLRRAEQFFGPGTRLTVL.

The J gene is TRBJ1-1, the V gene TRBV6-6; D is unclear. CDR3 length: 13 amino acids. Per germline, CDR1 MNHNY and CDR2 SVGAGI (reference sequence). V lost 5 bases and J 3 bases, leaving 10 bases between the germline ends. CDR3 DNA: TGTGCCAGCAGTACCCTCGGAGACACTGAAGCTTTCTTT. Its translation: CASSTLGDTEAFF.

The genes are TRBV7-2 and TRBJ1-4; TRBD1 agrees at 9 bases. The V and J ends lost 5 bases and 5 bases, in that order; junction bases with no gene match: 3. The CDR3 extends over 14 amino acids. The germline V gene has CDR1 SGHTA and CDR2 FQGNSA. The CDR3 is CASSPGTGNEKLFF. Here the CDR3 DNA reads TGTGCCAGCAGCCCCGGGACAGGGAATGAAAAACTGTTTTTT.

The chain has TRBV7-6 and TRBJ1-3, with D possibly TRBD1 on 6 matching bases. V was clipped by 5 bases and J by 0 bases, with 14 bases between them. The length of the CDR3 is 16 residues. Germline-derived CDR1 and CDR2 are SGHVS and FNYEAQ. DNA for the CDR3: TGTGCCAGCAGCGGGGGAACAGGGATCTCTGGAAACACCATATATTTT. Its protein product is CASSGGTGISGNTIYF. Using reference TRBV7-6 and TRBJ1-3 for the parts outside the CDR3, the full variable domain is GAGVSQSPRYKVTKRGQDVALRCDPISGHVSLYWYRQALGQGPEFLTYFNYEAQQDKSGLPNDRFSAERPEGSISTLTIQRTEQRDSAMYRCASSGGTGISGNTIYFGEGSWLTVV.

The gene calls are TRBV6-4 and TRBJ2-3; 12 bases map to TRBD2. V shed 2 bases and J 6 bases; nucleotides not matched to a gene: 0. The CDR3 is 14 amino acids. Looked up from germline, CDR1 is MRHNA and CDR2 is SNTAGT. The CDR3 sequence: CASSDTSGGDTQYF. The CDR3 region has the DNA TGTGCCAGCAGTGACACTAGCGGGGGGGATACGCAGTATTTT.

The chain links TRBV4-3 to TRBJ2-7; a possible D gene is TRBD2 (5 bases). This CDR3 is 14 amino acids long. Trimming removed 4 bases at V and 2 bases at J, with 12 bases between. Germline V CDR1 and CDR2: LGHNA, YSLEER. The CDR3: CASSPGGVTYEQYF. Here the CDR3 DNA reads TGCGCCAGCAGCCCTGGAGGAGTGACCTACGAGCAGTACTTC.

V and J are TRBV7-2 and TRBJ1-2; the D is unclear. The CDR3 length is 12 residues. CDR1 is SGHTA and CDR2 is FQGNSA in the germline V gene. The ends were cut back, 2 bases at V and 8 bases at J, with 9 bases in the middle. CDR3 residues: CASSLTPEGYTF. CDR3 nucleotides: TGTGCCAGCAGCTTAACACCCGAAGGCTACACCTTC.

This clone was observed a handful of times. This rearrangement joins TRBV6-1 to TRBJ2-7; D remains ambiguous. Germline CDR1 MNHNS, CDR2 SASEGT. The CDR3 runs to 14 residues. Trimming removed 10 bases at V and 4 bases at J, with 20 bases between. The CDR3 DNA follows: TGTGCCATTTTCAAGCAGAAGGCGGCATACGAGCAGTACTTC. The encoded protein is CAIFKQKAAYEQYF.

A word on this clone: The same CDR3 can be traced to other DNA sequences in this sample. V is TRBV7-3 and J is TRBJ2-3; D uncertain. There are 14 residues in the CDR3. Trimming pared 4 bases from V and 0 bases from J, leaving 8 bases between. From germline, CDR1 is SGHTA and CDR2 FQGTGA. CDR3 protein: CASSSSGSTDTQYF. The CDR3 coding sequence is TGTGCCAGCAGCTCTTCGGGTAGCACAGATACGCAGTATTTT.

This rearrangement joins TRBV2 to TRBJ2-5, with 12 bases lining up with TRBD2. With V trimmed by 6 bases and J by 5 bases, 4 bases remained unmatched. Germline CDR1 is SNHLY and CDR2 is FYNNEI. The CDR3 loop spans 14 amino acids. CDR3 sequence (DNA): TGTGCCAGCAGACTAGCGGGGGGTCGCGAGACCCAGTACTTC. This sequence encodes CASRLAGGRETQYF.